One sample yielded the 32 T cell receptor beta chains listed below, sequenced in a study of blood T cell repertoires in COVID-19. Clones were read by immunoSEQ multiplex PCR, and TCRdb kept only the in-frame ones, dropping some. The table has 150,000 to 200,000 clones, 87% seen once. The material sequenced was peripheral blood. The source is a woman aged 70-85 years with COVID-19, enrolled during active disease.

The gene calls are TRBV4-2 and TRBJ1-5; possibly TRBD1 for D (6 bases). Germline lookup yields CDR1 LGHNA and CDR2 YNFKEQ. Trimming took off 0 bases at V and 6 bases at J, with 15 bases between the two ends. The CDR3 spans 16 residues. CDR3 sequence reads: CASSQDHAGAPQPQHF. The CDR3 DNA reads as TGTGCCAGCAGCCAAGATCATGCAGGGGCCCCTCAGCCCCAGCATTTT.

The chain employs TRBV19 and TRBJ2-1; the D gene is possibly TRBD1 (5 bases). This CDR3 comprises 11 residues. Looked up from germline, CDR1 is LNHDA and CDR2 is SQIVND (reference sequence). V shed 4 bases and J shed 11 bases, with 9 bases lying between them. CDR3 DNA sequence: TGTGCCAGTAGTACAGGGCGGCAGCAGTTCTTC. Translated: CASSTGRQQFF. Variable domain in full (rest from reference TRBV19 and TRBJ2-1): DGGITQSPKYLFRKEGQNVTLSCEQNLNHDAMYWYRQDPGQGLRLIYYSQIVNDFQKGDIAEGYSVSREKKESFPLTVTSAQKNPTAFYLCASSTGRQQFFGPGTRLTVL.

This chain connects TRBV6-5 to TRBJ2-1; TRBD1 matches 8 bases. This CDR3 spans 13 amino acids. J was trimmed by 7 bases and V by 5 bases; bases with no gene match: 4. Looked up from germline, CDR1 is MNHEY and CDR2 is SVGAGI. CDR3 region: CASSRGQGNEQFF. As DNA, the CDR3 is TGTGCCAGCAGTCGAGGACAGGGAAATGAGCAGTTCTTC.

V usage is TRBV10-3 and J usage is TRBJ1-6; D not resolved. V shed 2 bases and J shed 7 bases, with 6 bases lying between them. Germline-derived CDR1 and CDR2 are ENHRY and SYGVKD. The CDR3 extends over 13 amino acids. CDR3 sequence: CAISESANSPLHF. CDR3 bases: TGTGCCATCAGTGAGAGCGCGAATTCACCCCTCCACTTT.

This rearrangement joins TRBV25-1 to TRBJ1-4; no clear D gene. Germline CDR1 is MGHDK and CDR2 is SYGVNS. CDR3 length equals 12 residues. V was trimmed by 3 bases and J by 7 bases, leaving 6 bases between them. CDR3 region: CASSETSEKLFF. For the CDR3, the DNA is TGTGCCAGCAGTGAGACAAGTGAAAAACTGTTTTTT.

The V and J genes are TRBV7-2 and TRBJ2-7, with 8 positions matching TRBD2. With V trimmed by 5 bases and J by 6 bases, 6 bases remained unmatched. The germline gives CDR1 SGHTA, CDR2 FQGNSA. This CDR3 spans 13 amino acids. CDR3 amino acids: CASSAAGVSEQYF. CDR3 DNA sequence: TGTGCCAGCAGCGCAGCGGGAGTTTCCGAGCAGTACTTC.

This chain joins TRBV27 and TRBJ2-2; TRBD2 aligns across 15 bases. The trim removed 6 bases at V and 8 bases at J, leaving 13 bases unmatched. This CDR3 contains 18 residues. Germline assignment: CDR1 MNHEY and CDR2 SMNVEV (reference sequence). CDR3 protein: CASSQTPGLAGGPGELFF. The CDR3 bases are TGTGCCAGCAGCCAGACACCGGGACTAGCGGGAGGTCCTGGGGAGCTGTTTTTT.

The chain links TRBV5-1 to TRBJ2-3; possible D gene TRBD1, 6 bases. Germline values: CDR1 SGHRS, CDR2 YFSETQ. Between the trimmed V and J ends, which lost 8 bases and 0 bases, there was a span of 16 bases. The CDR3 covers 15 residues. CDR3 nucleotides: TGCGCCAGTAGCATCCAGGACAGAAGCACAGATACGCAGTATTTT. This encodes CASSIQDRSTDTQYF.

This chain uses TRBV28 with TRBJ2-7, with 10 bases that match TRBD1. The CDR3 totals 15 residues. Trimming took 4 bases from V and 2 from J; bases not matched to a gene: 5. CDR1 is MDHEN and CDR2 is SYDVKM in the germline V gene. The CDR3 reads CASSSRDRGTYEQYF. The CDR3 bases are TGTGCCAGCAGTTCCCGGGACAGGGGCACCTACGAGCAGTACTTC.

A single count supports this clone. The chain uses TRBV5-1 and TRBJ2-1; 7 bases are a match to TRBD2. CDR1 is SGHRS and CDR2 is YFSETQ in the germline V gene. V gave up 3 bases and J gave up 1 base; unmatched junction bases: 16. The length of the CDR3 is 19 residues. The CDR3 loop reads CASSWTSKLRGGSYNEQFF. CDR3 nucleotides: TGCGCCAGCAGCTGGACTAGTAAGTTACGGGGAGGGTCCTACAATGAGCAGTTCTTC.

V usage is TRBV30 and J usage is TRBJ1-1, with TRBD1 identical over 9 bases. Germline V gene sequence: CDR1 GTSNPN, CDR2 SVGIG (reference sequence). The CDR3 runs 14 residues. V lost 2 bases, J lost 7 bases, and 8 bases stayed unmatched. The CDR3 DNA sequence: TGTGCCTGGAGTAGAGACAGGGGGAGGGGTGAAGCTTTCTTT. Protein product: CAWSRDRGRGEAFF.

This rearrangement joins TRBV10-3 to TRBJ2-7, with 8 bases aligning to TRBD1. The germline V gene encodes CDR1 ENHRY and CDR2 SYGVKD. Germline trimming cut 5 bases from V and 2 bases from J; bases unmatched to any gene: 8. This CDR3 is 15 amino acids long. The CDR3 loop is CAISNPGTGAYEQYF. The DNA for the CDR3 is TGTGCCATCAGTAATCCCGGGACAGGAGCCTACGAGCAGTACTTC.

The chain employs TRBV6-5 and TRBJ1-2; 7 positions agree with TRBD1. The CDR3 spans 12 residues. The V and J ends lost 6 bases and 8 bases, in that order; junction bases with no gene match: 6. The germline V gene encodes CDR1 MNHEY and CDR2 SVGAGI. CDR3 region: CASRNNRGGYTF. The CDR3 DNA is TGTGCCAGCAGAAACAACAGGGGCGGCTACACCTTC.

The chain employs TRBV7-2 and TRBJ1-5, with 10 bases identical to TRBD1. The length of the CDR3 is 15 residues. J gave up 6 bases and V 5 bases, and 7 bases lay outside the gene matches. The germline CDR1 and CDR2 sequences are SGHTA and FQGNSA. CDR3 in amino acids: CASSKTGGGFQPQHF. CDR3 DNA: TGTGCCAGCAGCAAGACAGGGGGCGGATTTCAGCCCCAGCATTTT.

The chain recombines TRBV6-1 with TRBJ2-2; D might be TRBD1 (6 bases). Trimming removed 2 bases at V and 7 bases at J, with 20 bases between. The CDR3 is 17 amino acids. CDR1 MNHNS and CDR2 SASEGT come from the germline V gene. This CDR3 is CASSEYARDTYGGELFF. The CDR3 DNA follows: TGTGCCAGCAGTGAATACGCCAGGGACACATACGGCGGGGAGCTGTTTTTT.

V is TRBV11-3 and J is TRBJ2-5; 9 positions agree with TRBD1. This CDR3 has 15 amino acids. J lost 2 bases, V lost 2 bases, and 3 bases had no gene match. Germline loops: CDR1 SGHNT, CDR2 YENEEA. The CDR3 bases are TGTGCCAGCAGCTTACTCGGGACAGGGCAAGAGACCCAGTACTTC. Its translation: CASSLLGTGQETQYF. Full variable domain (outside the CDR3, taken from reference TRBV11-3 and TRBJ2-5): EAGVVQSPRYKIIEKKQPVAFWCNPISGHNTLYWYLQNLGQGPELLIRYENEEAVDDSQLPKDRFSAERLKGVDSTLKIQPAELGDSAVYLCASSLLGTGQETQYFGPGTRLLVL.

The chain combines TRBV28 with TRBJ1-5, with 7 bases fitting TRBD1. The V gene end was trimmed by 4 bases and the J gene end by 0 bases; junction bases not matched to a gene: 3. The CDR3 runs 15 residues. Looked up from germline, CDR1 is MDHEN and CDR2 is SYDVKM. The CDR3 loop reads CASSSGTDSNQPQHF. DNA for the CDR3: TGTGCCAGCAGTTCCGGGACAGATAGCAATCAGCCCCAGCATTTT. Full variable domain (remainder filled in from reference TRBV28 and TRBJ1-5): DVKVTQSSRYLVKRTGEKVFLECVQDMDHENMFWYRQDPGLGLRLIYFSYDVKMKEKGDIPEGYSVSREKKERFSLILESASTNQTSMYLCASSSGTDSNQPQHFGDGTRLSIL.

The chain employs TRBV28 and TRBJ2-1, with 9 bases aligning to TRBD1. The CDR3 has 15 residues. Per the germline V gene, CDR1 is MDHEN and CDR2 is SYDVKM. V lost 6 bases, J lost 5 bases, and 8 bases stayed unmatched. The CDR3 nucleotides read TGTGCCAGCAGAACAGGGGGCGCGGCGGACAATGAGCAGTTCTTC. This gives the protein CASRTGGAADNEQFF.

The table lists this clone with a few counts. The chain carries TRBV24-1 and TRBJ1-1; the match to TRBD1 covers 8 bases. Germline CDR1 reads KGHDR; CDR2 reads SFDVKD. V dropped 2 bases and J dropped 8; count of bases not matched to a gene: 12. This CDR3 is built from 16 residues. Here the CDR3 DNA reads TGTGCCACCAGTGATTCTGAGGACAGGGAAAGATACGAAGCTTTCTTT. It codes for CATSDSEDRERYEAFF.

The rearrangement uses TRBV5-8 and TRBJ2-7; no clear D gene. Deletions cut 2 bases from V and 3 bases from J, with 9 bases between. Germline-derived CDR1 and CDR2 are SGHTS and YDEGEE. The CDR3 loop spans 13 amino acids. CDR3 nucleotide sequence: TGTGCCAGCAGCTTCATGGCCAGCTACGAGCAGTACTTC. Its protein is CASSFMASYEQYF. Combining the CDR3 with reference TRBV5-8 and TRBJ2-7 gives the whole variable domain EAGVTQSPTHLIKTRGQQATLRCSPISGHTSVYWYQQALGLGLQFLLWYDEGEERNRGNFPPRFSGRQFPNYSSELNVNALELEDSALYLCASSFMASYEQYFGPGTRLTVT.

V and J are TRBV27 and TRBJ1-5; D unresolved. The CDR3 has 13 amino acids. Trimming left V 5 bases short and J 9 bases short, with 14 bases between. In germline, CDR1 is MNHEY, CDR2 SMNVEV (reference sequence). CDR3: CASSHQRYGPQHF. CDR3 nucleotides: TGTGCCAGCAGTCACCAGCGTTACGGGCCCCAGCATTTT.

This clone was seen once. The chain is built from TRBV5-1 and TRBJ2-5, with 14 bases lining up with TRBD2. The CDR3 covers 15 residues. V shed 4 bases and J 5 bases; nucleotides not matched to a gene: 4. The germline V gene encodes CDR1 SGHRS and CDR2 YFSETQ. CDR3 amino acids: CASSAGLAGVETQYF. In DNA form, the CDR3 reads TGCGCCAGCAGCGCGGGACTAGCGGGAGTTGAGACCCAGTACTTC.

This rearrangement joins TRBV7-2 to TRBJ1-1, with 12 bases matching TRBD1. The CDR3 contains 15 residues. V was pared by 3 bases and J by 6 bases, with 5 bases of the junction left unmatched. The germline gives CDR1 SGHTA, CDR2 FQGNSA. In nucleotides, the CDR3 is TGTGCCAGCAGCTTCACCGGGACAGGGGGCGCTGAAGCTTTCTTT. The encoded protein is CASSFTGTGGAEAFF.

The chain carries TRBV28 and TRBJ1-3; D may be TRBD1 (5 bases). CDR1 and CDR2 from the germline V gene are MDHEN and SYDVKM. The V end was cut by 3 bases, the J end by 8 bases, with 17 bases between. This CDR3 has 15 amino acids. CDR3 coding DNA: TGTGCCAGCAGTTTCGACGCCAGGGAATGGGACACCATATATTTT. Residues: CASSFDAREWDTIYF.

The CDR3 spells CASSSRQGMVYGYTF. The CDR3 DNA sequence: TGTGCCAGCAGTTCTCGCCAGGGTATGGTCTATGGCTACACCTTC. This rearrangement joins TRBV6-5 to TRBJ1-2; TRBD1 is a possible D gene (5 bases). The CDR3 totals 15 residues. Germline V CDR1 and CDR2: MNHEY, SVGAGI. With 4 bases removed from V and 4 bases from J, the gap between germline ends came to 16 bases.

This chain joins TRBV2 and TRBJ2-3, with TRBD2 identical over 7 bases. CDR3 length: 15 amino acids. J gave up 0 bases and V 2 bases, and 2 bases lay outside the gene matches. Germline V gene data show CDR1 as SNHLY and CDR2 as FYNNEI. The CDR3 reads CASSERRESTDTQYF. As DNA, the CDR3 is TGTGCCAGCAGTGAAAGGCGGGAGAGCACAGATACGCAGTATTTT.

The chain recombines TRBV3-1 (or the pseudogene TRBV3-2) with TRBJ2-5; 11 bases are a match to TRBD1. V lost 0 bases and J lost 5; bases outside the gene matches: 8. CDR1 and CDR2 from the germline V gene are LGHDT and YNNKEL (reference sequence). The CDR3 contains 17 residues. The CDR3 here is CASSQDLTGTGGETQYF. The CDR3, as DNA: TGTGCCAGCAGCCAAGATTTAACCGGGACAGGGGGGGAGACCCAGTACTTC.

The chain combines TRBV19 with TRBJ2-3; D is uncertain. The germline CDR1 and CDR2 sequences are LNHDA and SQIVND (reference sequence). The CDR3 is made up of 15 amino acids. V lost 3 bases and J 1 base, leaving 11 bases between the germline ends. The CDR3 DNA reads as TGTGCCAGTAGTATGCAGAGCGTTGGCACAGATACGCAGTATTTT. Translating it yields CASSMQSVGTDTQYF.

CDR3 bases: TGCGCCAGCAGCCAAGTTAGTCGGACTAGCGGCTACAATGAGCAGTTCTTC. Translated, it gives CASSQVSRTSGYNEQFF. The rearrangement uses TRBV4-3 and TRBJ2-1; 10 bases line up with TRBD2. J gave up 3 bases and V 1 base, and 6 bases lay outside the gene matches. The V gene's germline CDR1 is LGHNA and CDR2 YSLEER. This CDR3 has 17 amino acids.

This rearrangement joins TRBV3-1 (or the pseudogene TRBV3-2) to TRBJ1-1; D remains ambiguous. CDR1 and CDR2 from the germline V gene are LGHDT and YNNKEL (reference sequence). The CDR3 runs to 12 residues. The V end was cut by 2 bases, the J end by 7 bases, with 8 bases between. CDR3 residues: CASSQSNGEAFF. The CDR3 region has the DNA TGTGCCAGCAGCCAAAGTAACGGTGAAGCTTTCTTT.

V usage is TRBV11-3 and J usage is TRBJ1-1; D might be TRBD1 (5 bases). V shed 5 bases and J shed 6 bases, with 22 bases lying between them. The CDR3 length is 16 residues. Germline V lookup: CDR1 SGHNT, CDR2 YENEEA. The DNA of the CDR3 is TGTGCCAGCAGCCAAGGGGTAGGACCCCAAGGCGCTGAAGCTTTCTTT. The encoded protein is CASSQGVGPQGAEAFF.

The chain has TRBV3-1 (or the pseudogene TRBV3-2) and TRBJ1-3, with no clear D. This CDR3 region has 16 residues. The germline V gene has CDR1 LGHDT and CDR2 YNNKEL (reference sequence). Trimming took 0 bases from V and 8 from J, leaving 17 bases between them. The DNA for the CDR3 is TGTGCCAGCAGCCAAGATCTGGTTGGAGCGCGTGACACCATATATTTT. Protein: CASSQDLVGARDTIYF.